These T cell receptor beta chains were read from a single sample in a study of vaccination and CD4 T cells after COVID-19. TCRdb used MiXCR to reprocess the PCR reads, holding one entry per CDR3 protein. The table lists some 7,000 distinct CDR3 sequences, around a third of them singletons. Antigen specificity for these receptors is unknown. The sample was CD4+ T cells from blood, cultured in vitro. Receptors originate from a human donor in good health. The conserved cysteine and the conserved F or W are not part of the CDR3 here.

v_call | cdr3_aa
TRBV20-1 | SRPWVAGLTDTQY
TRBV20-1 | SAWASTSTDTQY
TRBV7-2 | ASSAVGSGTQY
TRBV10-3 | AISGADRDYNYEQY
TRBV20-1 | SAPLMGGPDTQY
TRBV6-1 | ASMLTGGRASQETQY
TRBV6-5 | ASSYWPGLNYGYT
TRBV14 | ASSPWGTGYEQY
TRBV24-1 | ATSGQTGDYQPQH
TRBV7-2 | ASSFRQGSNQPQH
TRBV20-1 | SASTSGRISYEQY
TRBV7-9 | ASSRYNQPQH
TRBV15 | ATSRSPSQGSREQY
TRBV7-2 | ASSLDRVSHEQY
TRBV12-3/TRBV12-4 | ASSLGSQETQY
TRBV5-4 | ASSPTGTSGRGTYEQY
TRBV7-6 | ASSLELAGGPAETQY
TRBV29-1 | SAKEGNQPQH
TRBV25-1 | ASSLAGGMVVDQY
TRBV28 | ASSLPTYYEQY
TRBV15 | ATSRERLAGLEQF
TRBV28 | ASTLTTNYGYT
TRBV6-5 | ASSYVGKPQH
TRBV7-2 | ASSLNKGGGETQY
TRBV5-8 | ASSLLGDPQETQY